Below are 5 T cell receptor beta chains sequenced from a single sample in a study of cytomegalovirus exposure and HLA in healthy donors. Primers for the PCR totalled 60 Vbeta and 13 Jbeta. TCRdb's table, derived via immunoSEQ multiplex PCR, lists solely in-frame clones and lacks some. This repertoire includes some 120,000 clones. The material sequenced was PBMCs. All receptors derive from a man younger than 45 in good health and CMV-seronegative.

This chain links TRBV7-6 with TRBJ1-2, with 7 bases matching TRBD1. The CDR3 consists of 13 residues. The trim removed 5 bases at V and 3 bases at J, leaving 3 bases unmatched. The germline gives CDR1 SGHVS, CDR2 FNYEAQ. The CDR3 reads CASSRQGDYGYTF. CDR3 in DNA: TGTGCCAGCAGCCGACAGGGAGACTATGGCTACACCTTC.

The chain carries TRBV6-1 and TRBJ2-3; D is perhaps TRBD1 (5 bases). Trimming stripped 5 bases from V and 4 bases from J, with 10 bases between. Germline V CDR1 and CDR2: MNHNS, SASEGT. This CDR3 comprises 13 residues. This CDR3 reads CASSIQAADTQYF. The DNA for the CDR3 is TGTGCCAGCAGTATACAGGCAGCAGATACGCAGTATTTT.

This sequence joins TRBV5-8 and TRBJ1-6, with 7 nucleotides matching TRBD1. Germline V CDR1 and CDR2: SGHTS, YDEGEE. J lost 10 bases, V lost 2 bases, and 12 bases had no gene match. This CDR3 has 16 amino acids. CDR3 coding DNA: TGTGCCAGCAGCTTACACCCAACAGGGGAGGAATCACCCCTCCACTTT. Its translation: CASSLHPTGEESPLHF.

The chain combines TRBV5-1 with TRBJ2-5; 8 positions agree with TRBD1. Near its end, the DNA agrees better with TRBJ2-7, so the J call may be wrong. The CDR3 covers 16 residues. Germline CDR1 is SGHRS and CDR2 is YFSETQ. The CDR3, as DNA: TGCGCCAGCAGCTTGTTGGGGACAGGACCCACCTACGAGCAGTACTTC. Protein product: CASSLLGTGPTYEQYF.

The genes are TRBV30 and TRBJ1-5; the match to TRBD1 covers 9 bases. Per germline, CDR1 GTSNPN and CDR2 SVGIG (reference sequence). This CDR3 spans 14 amino acids. Trimming removed 4 bases from V and 0 bases from J; junction bases left unmatched: 1. CDR3: CAWNRGLSNQPQHF. The CDR3 coding sequence is TGTGCCTGGAACAGGGGGCTTAGCAATCAGCCCCAGCATTTT.